This T cell receptor (beta chain) is drawn from a study of cytomegalovirus exposure and HLA in healthy donors. General study results and limits: Among TCR beta chains, those listed as cytomegalovirus-associated numbered over 150.

Clones were sequenced by immunoSEQ multiplex PCR, and TCRdb holds only the in-frame ones, with some missing. Among fewer than 90,000 clones listed, approximately 95% were seen once. V lost 3 bases, J lost 6 bases, and 5 bases stayed unmatched. The germline gives CDR1 MRHNA, CDR2 SNTAGT. The CDR3 contains 14 residues. With regard to this clone: Its target is unknown.

V and J are TRBV6-4 and TRBJ2-3, with 8 bases identical to TRBD1. The sequence came from a woman between 18 and 29 years old in good health and CMV-seronegative. Sequenced input: PBMCs. CDR3: CASSEQGEMDTQYF. The CDR3 region has the DNA TGTGCCAGCAGTGAACAGGGGGAGATGGATACGCAGTATTTT.